The entry below describes one T cell receptor gamma chain. Its antigen remains unknown. Extracted RNA was reverse transcribed into cDNA. Pooled V-gene forward primers with one constant-region reverse primer generated the CDR3 amplicons by multiplex PCR. TCRdb used CATT to re-call clones from the multiplex PCR reads. The table includes 36,000 or so gamma-chain clones, just over 20% detected once. These data originate in a study of Vδ1+ human thymocytes. Study outcomes and limitations: Bulk repertoire data may be misinterpreted because of unexpected Vdelta2 sequences. In the thymus, TRG and TRD repertoires looked highly polyclonal with Gaussian CDR3 lengths. Unlike peripheral blood Vdelta1+ controls, thymic delta-chain sequences included about 20% Vdelta2 and few Vdelta3.

Sorted Vdelta1+ thymocytes were roughly 96% to 99.6% pure. The CDR3 is 15 amino acids. Trimming at V came to 0 bases and at J to 6 bases, leaving 11 bases not matched to a gene. CDR1 and CDR2 from the germline V gene are VINAFY and YDVSNSKD. This sequence joins TRGV5 and TRGJ1 or TRGJ2. The TCR was taken from a girl under three years old who had congenital heart surgery. Sequencing was done on a sample of Vdelta1+ gamma-delta thymocytes from the thymus. Subset in this sample: FACS-sorted CD3+ TCRalphabeta- TCRVdelta1+ TCRVdelta2- thymocytes. The CDR3 bases are TGTGCCACCTGGGACAGGCGGGGATTTGGTTATAAGAAACTCTTT. Its protein product is CATWDRRGFGYKKLF.